The entry that follows covers one T cell receptor beta chain sequence. Its target is unknown. The data are from a study of T cells in Graves' hyperthyroidism and ophthalmopathy. Turning to the study itself: Peripheral blood draws took place at initial diagnosis, ahead of any treatment. Findings and limits, study-wide: Separation of ophthalmopathy from stable hyperthyroidism was achieved by a 13 V-J model.

Using RNA transcripts as the source, TCR beta CDR3 regions were amplified. The HTBI primer set drove a first-round RT-PCR of the TCR CDR3. TCRdb re-derived calls from the multiplex PCR reads in MiXCR, one entry per CDR3 protein. The table shows 650,000 to 750,000 distinct CDR3 sequences, with around 15% occurring only once. This CDR3 has 16 residues. V shed 1 base and J 4 bases; nucleotides not matched to a gene: 11. Looked up from germline, CDR1 is DFQATT and CDR2 is SNEGSKA (reference sequence). Patients counted as stable if ophthalmopathy did not develop within 18 months. Every diagnosis used clinical symptoms, serum thyroxine and TRAb, thyroid ultrasound and orbital computed tomography.

The clonotype was recovered from a woman under 30 with Graves' hyperthyroidism. V and J are TRBV20-1 and TRBJ1-1; 8 bases align to TRBD1. Sequencing was carried out using blood. CDR3 region: CSARVETGVFTTEAFF. For the CDR3, the DNA is TGCAGTGCTAGAGTGGAGACAGGGGTTTTCACCACTGAAGCTTTCTTT.